The rows below give T cell receptor beta chains drawn from one sample of a study of cytomegalovirus exposure and HLA in healthy donors. TCRdb's table, derived via immunoSEQ multiplex PCR, lists solely in-frame clones and lacks some. The repertoire holds over 120,000 clones, with less than 10% as singletons. The sequenced material came from PBMCs. These receptors all come from a man over 45 in good health and CMV-seronegative. Each CDR3 is given with its conserved first and last residue. Fields, in order: J gene, D gene, clone size, V gene, CDR3 protein, CDR3 DNA. A D gene is named only where the DNA matches it firmly. Rows may omit the clone size; those that give it use once, few, many or a size class.

>TRBJ1-2|TRBD1|NA|TRBV6-1
CASTPTGTNYGYTF
TGTGCCAGCACCCCGACAGGGACTAACTATGGCTACACCTTC
>TRBJ1-3|NA|few|TRBV5-5
CASSLDRAGNTIYF
TGTGCCAGCAGCTTGGACAGGGCTGGAAACACCATATATTTT
>TRBJ2-5|TRBD1|NA|TRBV30
CAWSVRRSGTGDQETQYF
TGTGCCTGGAGTGTGCGGAGGTCCGGGACAGGGGACCAAGAGACCCAGTACTTC
>TRBJ2-2|NA|few|TRBV11-3
CASSPRGNTGELFF
TGTGCCAGCAGCCCAAGGGGGAACACCGGGGAGCTGTTTTTT
>TRBJ1-1|NA|few|TRBV27
CASSLGGTVTEAFF
TGTGCCAGCAGTTTGGGGGGAACGGTCACTGAAGCTTTCTTT
>TRBJ2-5|NA|few|TRBV19
CASSIPSTETQYF
TGTGCCAGTAGTATACCCTCTACGGAGACCCAGTACTTC
>TRBJ2-5|TRBD2|NA|TRBV2
CASRPLAGGLETQYF
TGTGCCAGCAGGCCACTAGCGGGGGGACTGGAGACCCAGTACTTC
>TRBJ2-3|TRBD1|NA|TRBV2
CASSIGQGTDTQYF
TGTGCCAGCAGTATCGGACAGGGGACAGATACGCAGTATTTT
>TRBJ1-5|TRBD1|NA|TRBV2
CASRGQGASNQPQHF
TGTGCCAGCCGGGGTCAGGGGGCCAGCAATCAGCCCCAGCATTTT
>TRBJ2-1|NA|once|TRBV7-7
CASSPSYANNEQFF
TGTGCCAGCAGCCCGAGTTACGCCAACAATGAGCAGTTCTTC
>TRBJ1-4|TRBD1|NA|TRBV11-2
CASRKGTVTNEKLFF
TGTGCCAGCAGAAAAGGGACAGTAACTAATGAAAAACTGTTTTTT
>TRBJ2-5|NA|NA|TRBV5-1
CASSLESETQYF
TGCGCCAGCAGCTTGGAAAGCGAGACCCAGTACTTC
>TRBJ1-6|TRBD1|NA|TRBV30
CACSPFGTGNSPLHF
TGTGCCTGTAGCCCTTTCGGGACAGGGAATTCACCCCTCCACTTT
>TRBJ2-4|TRBD1|NA|TRBV2
CASSGDRGDIQYF
TGTGCCAGCAGTGGCGACAGGGGGGACATTCAGTACTTC
>TRBJ1-2|NA|NA|TRBV18
CASSPRRLTLYGYTF
TGTGCCAGCTCACCTAGACGACTCACCCTTTATGGCTACACCTTC
>TRBJ2-5|TRBD2|few|TRBV5-1
CASSLPSGGPDQETQYF
TGTGCCAGCAGCTTACCTAGCGGGGGCCCAGATCAAGAGACCCAGTACTTC
>TRBJ1-1|NA|NA|TRBV7-2
CASSLGGGGNTEAFF
TGTGCCAGCAGCTTAGGAGGCGGGGGGAACACTGAAGCTTTCTTT
>TRBJ2-5|TRBD2|few|TRBV30
CAWSRGLAGRYQETQYF
TGTGCCTGGAGTCGGGGACTAGCGGGACGGTACCAAGAGACCCAGTACTTC
>TRBJ1-1|NA|NA|TRBV19
CASSIGVNTEAFF
TGTGCCAGTAGTATCGGTGTGAACACTGAAGCTTTCTTT
>TRBJ2-7|NA|few|TRBV7-9
CASSAGTYEQYF
TGTGCCAGCAGCGCGGGGACGTACGAGCAGTACTTC
>TRBJ2-7|TRBD1|few|TRBV30
CAWTQDRGWYEQYF
TGTGCCTGGACCCAGGACAGGGGGTGGTACGAGCAGTACTTC
>TRBJ2-1|NA|few|TRBV28
CASSLVGSRRSYNEQFF
TGTGCCAGCAGTTTAGTGGGCTCCAGAAGATCCTACAATGAGCAGTTCTTC
>TRBJ2-1|TRBD2|few|TRBV30
CAWSKGLAGGNEQFF
TGTGCCTGGAGTAAGGGACTAGCGGGAGGTAATGAGCAGTTCTTC
>TRBJ1-3|NA|NA|TRBV4-2
CASSQDRGQTLGNTIYF
TGTGCCAGCAGCCAAGATCGAGGGCAGACCTTGGGGAACACCATATATTTT
>TRBJ1-3|NA|NA|TRBV30
CAWSEGGGNTIYF
TGTGCCTGGAGTGAAGGCGGCGGAAACACCATATATTTT
>TRBJ2-5|TRBD2|NA|TRBV7-2
CASSPRTSGRETQYF
TGTGCCAGCAGCCCCAGGACTAGCGGGAGAGAGACCCAGTACTTC
>TRBJ1-1|TRBD1|NA|TRBV4-1
CASSQGDRVSTEAFF
TGCGCCAGCAGCCAAGGAGACAGGGTGTCCACTGAAGCTTTCTTT
>TRBJ1-3|NA|NA|TRBV5-4
CASSTGEAGSGDTIYF
TGTGCCAGCAGCACCGGGGAGGCAGGGTCAGGCGACACCATATATTTT
>TRBJ2-3|TRBD2|NA|TRBV11-1
CASTGQAGEDTQYF
TGTGCCAGCACAGGTCAGGCGGGGGAAGATACGCAGTATTTT
>TRBJ1-1|NA|few|TRBV29-1
CSVNSDSNTEAFF
TGCAGCGTTAACTCGGACTCGAACACTGAAGCTTTCTTT
>TRBJ2-7|TRBD2|few|TRBV27
CASRDPGEGSEQYF
TGTGCCAGCAGGGACCCCGGGGAGGGAAGCGAGCAGTACTTC
>TRBJ2-5|TRBD1|few|TRBV18
CASSPGQEKRPQYF
TGTGCCAGCTCTCCCGGACAGGAGAAGAGACCCCAGTACTTC
>TRBJ2-1|NA|few|TRBV30
CAWGQGQSSYNEQFF
TGTGCCTGGGGGCAGGGGCAAAGCTCCTACAATGAGCAGTTCTTC
>TRBJ1-1|NA|few|TRBV7-3
CASSSSGSTEAFF
TGTGCCAGCAGCTCCTCCGGGTCCACTGAAGCTTTCTTT
>TRBJ2-2|NA|few|TRBV19
CALREHGNTGELFF
TGTGCCCTCCGGGAGCACGGGAACACCGGGGAGCTGTTTTTT
>TRBJ2-3|TRBD2|few|TRBV11-3
CASSQYPGGPPDTQYF
TGTGCCAGCAGCCAGTATCCGGGAGGGCCCCCAGATACGCAGTATTTT
>TRBJ1-4|NA|NA|TRBV7-6
CASSIRQAEKLFF
TGTGCCAGCAGCATAAGACAGGCCGAAAAACTGTTTTTT
>TRBJ2-1|TRBD1|few|TRBV27
CASSPRGQDNSYNEQFF
TGTGCCAGCAGTCCACGAGGACAGGATAACTCCTACAATGAGCAGTTCTTC
>TRBJ1-1|NA|few|TRBV6-5
CASSMTPGGTEAFF
TGTGCCAGCAGTATGACCCCCGGGGGGACTGAAGCTTTCTTT
>TRBJ1-1|TRBD1|NA|TRBV6-1
CASSTETGYTEAFF
TGTGCCAGCAGTACCGAGACAGGGTACACTGAAGCTTTCTTT
>TRBJ1-2|NA|few|TRBV5-4
CASSLGRGGSGGYTF
TGTGCCAGCAGCTTGGGCCGGGGAGGCTCAGGTGGCTACACCTTC
>TRBJ1-5|NA|once|TRBV6-5
CASSYAADQPQHF
TGTGCCAGCAGTTACGCGGCAGATCAGCCCCAGCATTTT
>TRBJ1-1|NA|NA|TRBV6-1
CASSVEARGTEAFF
TGTGCCAGCAGTGTAGAGGCGCGGGGCACTGAAGCTTTCTTT
>TRBJ2-1|NA|few|TRBV7-2
CASSPSRLASYNEQFF
TGTGCCAGCAGCCCTAGCAGGCTAGCGTCCTACAATGAGCAGTTCTTC
>TRBJ2-1|TRBD2|few|TRBV4-1
CASSQDRGGLGEQFF
TGCGCCAGCAGCCAAGATCGCGGGGGGCTCGGTGAGCAGTTCTTC
>TRBJ2-5|TRBD2|NA|TRBV18
CASSPRTSGGQETQYF
TGTGCCAGCTCTCCCCGGACTAGCGGGGGCCAAGAGACCCAGTACTTC
>TRBJ2-2|TRBD2|NA|TRBV9
CASSVGLADTGELFF
TGTGCCAGCAGCGTAGGACTAGCGGACACCGGGGAGCTGTTTTTT
>TRBJ1-2|NA|few|TRBV2
CASTRRGGYYGYTF
TGTGCCAGCACCCGAAGGGGCGGCTACTATGGCTACACCTTC
>TRBJ1-2|NA|NA|TRBV19
CASSTTGKIFYGYTF
TGTGCCAGTAGTACTACAGGGAAGATTTTCTATGGCTACACCTTC
>TRBJ1-1|NA|few|TRBV6-1
CASSEFGGDTEAFF
TGTGCCAGCAGTGAATTTGGGGGGGACACTGAAGCTTTCTTT
>TRBJ2-7|NA|NA|TRBV27
CASSTSWGTSFYEQYF
TGTGCCAGCAGCACTTCTTGGGGGACATCCTTCTACGAGCAGTACTTC